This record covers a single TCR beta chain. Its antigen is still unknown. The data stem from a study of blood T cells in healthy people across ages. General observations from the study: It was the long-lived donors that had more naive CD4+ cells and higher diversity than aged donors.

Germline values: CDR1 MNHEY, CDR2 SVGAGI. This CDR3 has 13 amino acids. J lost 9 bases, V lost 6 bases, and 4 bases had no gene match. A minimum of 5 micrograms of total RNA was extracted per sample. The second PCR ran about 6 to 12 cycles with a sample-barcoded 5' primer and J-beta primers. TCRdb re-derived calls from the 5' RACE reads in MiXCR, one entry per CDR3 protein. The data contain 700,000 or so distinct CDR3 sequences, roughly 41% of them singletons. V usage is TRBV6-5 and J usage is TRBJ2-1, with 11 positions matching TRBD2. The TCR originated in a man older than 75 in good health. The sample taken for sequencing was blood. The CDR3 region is CASRTSGRAEQFF. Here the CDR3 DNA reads TGTGCCAGCAGAACTAGCGGGAGAGCTGAGCAGTTCTTC.